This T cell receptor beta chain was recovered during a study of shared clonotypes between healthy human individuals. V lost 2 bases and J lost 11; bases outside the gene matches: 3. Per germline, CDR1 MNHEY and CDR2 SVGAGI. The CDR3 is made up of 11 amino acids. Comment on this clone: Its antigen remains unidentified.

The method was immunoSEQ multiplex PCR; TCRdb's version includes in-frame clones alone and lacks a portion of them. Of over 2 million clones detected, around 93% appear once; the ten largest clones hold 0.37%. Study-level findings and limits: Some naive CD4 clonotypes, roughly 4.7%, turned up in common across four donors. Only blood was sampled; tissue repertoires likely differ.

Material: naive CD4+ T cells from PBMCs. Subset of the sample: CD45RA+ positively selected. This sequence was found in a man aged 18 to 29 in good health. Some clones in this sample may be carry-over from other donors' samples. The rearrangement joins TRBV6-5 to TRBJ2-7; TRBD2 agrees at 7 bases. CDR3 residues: CASSYPGREYF. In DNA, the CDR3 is TGTGCCAGCAGTTACCCGGGGAGGGAGTACTTC.